This entry describes one TCR beta chain. The V gene's germline CDR1 is MGHRA and CDR2 YSYEKL. V was shortened by 1 base and J by 2 bases, with 13 bases between the two germline ends. The CDR3 is 16 residues long. This sample is drawn from a study of Ad26.COV2.S vaccination and SARS-CoV-2 variants. Study in general: Vaccine-arm donor from the placebo-controlled COV1001 Ad26.COV2.S trial.

Assay: immunoSEQ multiplex PCR; the TCRdb copy retains only in-frame clones and omits some. In the table there are hundreds of thousands of clones, around 87% of which are singletons. Indicated treatment: some 20 received Ad26.COV2.S at low or high dose, single or two shots; about 5 received placebo; per-sample allocation not given. Day 63 after the first vaccine or placebo injection was the time point for sampling. This TCR came from a person aged 18-60 years who received the Ad26.COV2.S COVID-19 vaccine or a placebo. The material was peripheral blood, obtained in a trial of Ad26.COV2.S vaccine versus placebo. V is TRBV4-1 and J is TRBJ2-3; weak D call: TRBD1 (6 bases). The CDR3, as DNA: TGCGCCAGCAGCCAAGGACAGGACCGAGTCACAGATACGCAGTATTTT. As protein: CASSQGQDRVTDTQYF.